This T cell receptor beta chain emerged from a study of blood T cell repertoires in COVID-19. The overall study: T cells, B-cell-depleted T cells, or PBMCs supplied cDNA or gDNA.

The CDR3 runs to 13 residues. The V and J ends lost 8 bases and 3 bases respectively, with 10 bases between them. Germline CDR1 and CDR2: MDHEN and SYDVKM. The count of this clone is one. Produced via immunoSEQ multiplex PCR; TCRdb's table is partial and in-frame only. The table records about 200,000 clones, 86% of them present only once. The chain joins TRBV28 to TRBJ1-4, with D possibly being TRBD1 (5 bases). The specimen was PBMCs or T cells enriched from blood (not recorded which). This TCR was sampled from a man aged 40-55 years with acute COVID-19. For the CDR3, the DNA is TGTGCCAGCGAAACAGGTTCTAATGAAAAACTGTTTTTT. Amino acid sequence: CASETGSNEKLFF.